A selection of T cell receptor beta chains follows, all from one sample in a study of blood T cell repertoires in COVID-19. Method: immunoSEQ multiplex PCR; TCRdb's copy keeps in-frame clones and lacks some. Among about 73,000 clones listed, over 80% were seen once. Input material: peripheral blood. The receptors shown here come from an elderly man with active or convalescent COVID-19. Both conserved end residues are part of each CDR3. Each record gives: CDR3 DNA, CDR3 protein, V gene, J gene, D gene. The D gene is left open where the match is weak.

CDR3nt: TGTGCCAGCAGTGAGGGGGGGAGACACGAAAAACTGTTTTTT
CDR3aa: CASSEGGRHEKLFF
v_gene: TRBV27
j_gene: TRBJ1-4
d_gene: -

CDR3nt: TGTGCCAGCAGCCAAGCCGGCGGGGGGGCCAAGTACATTCAGTACTTC
CDR3aa: CASSQAGGGAKYIQYF
v_gene: TRBV3-1/TRBV3-2
j_gene: TRBJ2-4
d_gene: TRBD2

CDR3nt: TGTGCCAGCAGCTCACCAGGGGGTCCCTACGAGCAGTACTTC
CDR3aa: CASSSPGGPYEQYF
v_gene: TRBV11-2
j_gene: TRBJ2-7
d_gene: TRBD1

CDR3nt: TGTGCCTGGAGTTCCCCCCAGGGCACGGCTAGTAGGTTTGGCTACACCTTC
CDR3aa: CAWSSPQGTASRFGYTF
v_gene: TRBV30
j_gene: TRBJ1-2
d_gene: -

CDR3nt: TGTGCCAGCAGCCAAGATCCCGGGTTGAAGACTGAAGCTTTCTTT
CDR3aa: CASSQDPGLKTEAFF
v_gene: TRBV14
j_gene: TRBJ1-1
d_gene: -

CDR3nt: TGTGCCAGCAGCGCAAACAGGAATGAAAAACTGTTTTTT
CDR3aa: CASSANRNEKLFF
v_gene: TRBV7-9
j_gene: TRBJ1-4
d_gene: -

CDR3nt: TGTGCCAGCAGCTTTCTAGCGGGGGCCCTGGAGACCCAGTACTTC
CDR3aa: CASSFLAGALETQYF
v_gene: TRBV7-2
j_gene: TRBJ2-5
d_gene: TRBD2

CDR3nt: TGCGCCAGCAGCGCGAAATGGGGTCGGGACACTTCCTACGAGCAGTACTTC
CDR3aa: CASSAKWGRDTSYEQYF
v_gene: TRBV5-1
j_gene: TRBJ2-7
d_gene: -

CDR3nt: TGTGCCAGCAGTTACCTACAAGACTCTCCTGAGCAGTTCTTC
CDR3aa: CASSYLQDSPEQFF
v_gene: TRBV6-5
j_gene: TRBJ2-1
d_gene: -

CDR3nt: TGTGCCAGCAGCTTCAGGGGGAGCTCCTACAATGAGCAGTTCTTC
CDR3aa: CASSFRGSSYNEQFF
v_gene: TRBV11-3
j_gene: TRBJ2-1
d_gene: TRBD1

CDR3nt: TGCGCCAGCAGCTTGGCTAGTGTCAACTTAGATACGCAGTATTTT
CDR3aa: CASSLASVNLDTQYF
v_gene: TRBV5-1
j_gene: TRBJ2-3
d_gene: -